There are many counts of the clone carrying this T cell receptor beta chain. In germline, CDR1 is DFQATT, CDR2 SNEGSKA (reference sequence). V was clipped by 6 bases and J by 4 bases, with 18 bases between them. This CDR3 has 15 residues. MiXCR, applied by TCRdb to the reads, yields one record per CDR3 protein. The sample has around 210,000 distinct CDR3 sequences, roughly 6.5% seen once. This sample is drawn from a study of T cell repertoires in cytomegalovirus infection. As for the study in general: Shared public TCR beta signatures pointed to both CMV infection and a matching HLA type.

The clonotype comes from a human donor in good health (CMV status not recorded). Some clones in this sample may be carry-over from other donors' samples. Sequences were obtained from PBMCs. J is TRBJ1-4 and V is TRBV20-1, with D perhaps TRBD1 (5 bases). As DNA, the CDR3 is TGCAGTGCAAACCACGCGGGACGGATTAATGAAAAACTGTTTTTT. The encoded protein is CSANHAGRINEKLFF.